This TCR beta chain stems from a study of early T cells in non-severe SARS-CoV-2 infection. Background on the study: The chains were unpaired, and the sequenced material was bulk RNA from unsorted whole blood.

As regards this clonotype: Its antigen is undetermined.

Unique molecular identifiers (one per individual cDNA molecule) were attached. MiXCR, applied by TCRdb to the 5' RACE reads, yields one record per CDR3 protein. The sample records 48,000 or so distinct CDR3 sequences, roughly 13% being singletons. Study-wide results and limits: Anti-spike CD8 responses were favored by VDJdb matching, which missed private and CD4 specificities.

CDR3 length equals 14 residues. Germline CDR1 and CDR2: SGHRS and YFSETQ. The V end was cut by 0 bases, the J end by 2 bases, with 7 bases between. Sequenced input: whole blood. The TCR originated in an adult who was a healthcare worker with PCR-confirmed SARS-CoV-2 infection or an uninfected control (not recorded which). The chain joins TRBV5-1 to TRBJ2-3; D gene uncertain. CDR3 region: CASSLDRPTDTQYF. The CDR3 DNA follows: TGCGCCAGCAGCTTGGACAGACCCACAGATACGCAGTATTTT.